This T cell receptor beta chain was profiled in a study of beta chain features in type 1 diabetes. Every bit of the isolated RNA underwent reverse transcription, so sequencing read expressed TCRB transcripts. Libraries were prepared by immunoSEQ multiplex PCR; TCRdb keeps only in-frame clonotypes and omits some of them. The data hold under 90,000 clones, with about 32% observed a single time. V shed 0 bases, J shed 4 bases, and the junction held 7 bases outside the gene matches. The CDR3 length is 16 residues. The V gene's germline CDR1 is KGHSY and CDR2 FQNENV. This clone has a single count. The antigen is unknown. Regarding the study as a whole: Type 1 diabetes patients had moderately but significantly shorter TCRB CDR3s in all four CD4+ subsets.

This chain links TRBV16 with TRBJ1-2, with 8 bases fitting TRBD1. This clonotype was obtained from a woman aged 18-29 years in good health. The specimen was stem cell memory CD4+ T cells from blood. CDR3 sequence: CASSQSAQGGVYGYTF. DNA of the CDR3: TGTGCCAGCAGCCAATCCGCACAGGGGGGAGTCTATGGCTACACCTTC.